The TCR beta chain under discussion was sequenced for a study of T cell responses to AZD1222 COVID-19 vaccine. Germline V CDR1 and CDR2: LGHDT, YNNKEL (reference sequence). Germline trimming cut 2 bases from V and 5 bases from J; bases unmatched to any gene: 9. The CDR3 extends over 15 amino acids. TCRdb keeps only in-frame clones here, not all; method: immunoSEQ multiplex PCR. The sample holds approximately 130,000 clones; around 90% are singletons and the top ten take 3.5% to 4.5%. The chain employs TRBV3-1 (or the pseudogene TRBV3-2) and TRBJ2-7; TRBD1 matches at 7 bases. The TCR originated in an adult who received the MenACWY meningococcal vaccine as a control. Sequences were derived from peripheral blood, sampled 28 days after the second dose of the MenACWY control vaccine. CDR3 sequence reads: CASSQLILQGNEQYF. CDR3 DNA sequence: TGTGCCAGCAGCCAACTGATACTACAGGGGAACGAGCAGTACTTC.